Below, 30 T cell receptor beta chains from the same sample are listed, as sequenced in a study of breast tumors, draining lymph nodes, adjacent tissues. MiXCR, applied by TCRdb to the multiplex PCR reads, yields one record per CDR3 protein. The sample shows some 100,000 distinct CDR3 sequences, around 20% of them seen only once. Axillary draining lymph nodes of breast cancer patients supplied the node samples. Sequenced sample: axillary lymph node tissue. These receptors came from a female donor with breast cancer. Some clones in this sample may be carry-over from other donors' samples.

This clonotype was seen at least ten times. The chain has TRBV11-2 and TRBJ2-1; D uncertain. The CDR3 is 15 amino acids. Germline V gives CDR1 SGHAT, CDR2 FQNNGV. Trimming removed 3 bases from V and 5 bases from J, with 14 bases in between. CDR3 bases: TGTGCCAGCAGCTTCCACAACTACACTAACAATGAGCAGTTCTTC. As protein: CASSFHNYTNNEQFF.

This chain joins TRBV6-5 and TRBJ2-1; 11 nucleotides match TRBD2. This CDR3 spans 18 amino acids. The V segment lost 6 bases and the J segment 6 bases; nucleotides outside the gene matches: 16. The germline gives CDR1 MNHEY, CDR2 SVGAGI. The CDR3 loop reads CASSQGAVAGGLGNEQFF. The CDR3 DNA sequence: TGTGCCAGCAGCCAGGGGGCAGTAGCGGGAGGGTTGGGCAATGAGCAGTTCTTC.

This chain connects TRBV29-1 to TRBJ2-1; possible D gene TRBD2, 6 bases. Per germline, CDR1 SQVTM and CDR2 ANQGSEA. Trimming removed 4 bases from V and 5 bases from J, with 15 bases in between. This CDR3 is built from 14 residues. CDR3 bases: TGCAGCGTTGCCGGGACCGGGAGTGACAATGAGCAGTTCTTC. Residues: CSVAGTGSDNEQFF.

This clonotype was recorded a few times. This may arise from a read error, as a much more abundant clone is one base away. The CDR3 DNA reads as TGTGCCAGCACTCCTACAGGGTGGTACGAGCAGTGCTTC. It is translated as CASTPTGWYEQCF. The rearrangement uses TRBV12-3 or TRBV12-4 and TRBJ2-7, with a possible D match to TRBD1 (6 bases). The CDR3 has 13 residues.

This clonotype has a count of ten or more. The chain has TRBV27 and TRBJ2-1; 7 bases fit TRBD2. V was clipped by 3 bases and J by 5 bases; unmatched bases: 1. CDR1 MNHEY and CDR2 SMNVEV come from the germline V gene (reference sequence). The length of the CDR3 is 13 residues. Here the CDR3 reads CASSLLADNEQFF. The CDR3, as DNA: TGTGCCAGCAGTTTGCTAGCGGACAATGAGCAGTTCTTC.

This clonotype came up a few times. V usage is TRBV27 and J usage is TRBJ2-1; the D gene is possibly TRBD2 (6 bases). The CDR3 has 14 residues. CDR1 is MNHEY, CDR2 SMNVEV, per germline (reference sequence). The germline V and J ends were trimmed by 2 bases and 6 bases, with 11 bases remaining between them. In nucleotides, the CDR3 is TGTGCCAGCAGTTTAGGGACTCTCCCCAATGAGCAGTTCTTC. Translation gives CASSLGTLPNEQFF.

This clonotype was seen many times. The chain is built from TRBV5-4 and TRBJ2-3; a possible D gene is TRBD2 (6 bases). Trimming removed 2 bases from V and 8 bases from J, with 21 bases in between. The CDR3 length is 16 residues. In germline, CDR1 is SGHNT, CDR2 YYREEE (reference sequence). CDR3 sequence (DNA): TGTGCCAGCAGCTTAGCCGGGGGACGTGTTGAAGGTACGCAGTATTTT. Encoded protein: CASSLAGGRVEGTQYF.

This clonotype occurred many times. The rearrangement joins TRBV12-3 or TRBV12-4 to TRBJ2-1; no clear D. Between the trimmed V and J ends, which lost 3 bases and 7 bases, there was a span of 13 bases. The length of the CDR3 is 14 residues. The CDR3 DNA reads TGTGCCAGCAGTTTTCCTTCCCGTCAAAATGAGCAGTTCTTC. Protein sequence: CASSFPSRQNEQFF.

To note about this clonotype: This may be a read error: a much more frequent sequence differs by one nucleotide. The rearrangement joins TRBV30 to TRBJ1-2; 7 bases are shared with TRBD1. The CDR3 loop spans 15 amino acids. Germline V gene lookup returns CDR1 GTSNPN and CDR2 SVGIG (reference sequence). The CDR3 coding sequence is TGTACCTGGAGTGTACAGGGGAGGTCCTCCTATGGCTACACCTTC. It specifies CTWSVQGRSSYGYTF.

Concerning this clonotype itself: With a much larger clone just one base away, this may be a read error. The CDR3 protein is CASKRDLSGGPRNEQFF. The CDR3 DNA sequence: TGCGCCAGCAAAAGGGACCTTAGCGGGGGGCCTAGGAATGAGCAGTTCTTC. The chain recombines TRBV4-1 with TRBJ2-7; TRBD2 aligns across 10 bases. The DNA end is a closer match to TRBJ2-1, so the J assignment may be wrong. This CDR3 comprises 17 residues. From germline, CDR1 is MGHRA and CDR2 YSYEKL.

As regards this clonotype: Just one base apart from a much larger clone, this may be a read error. The CDR3 carries no conserved terminal phenylalanine or tryptophan, so it likely arises from a read error. The chain combines TRBV2 with TRBJ2-5, with a possible D match to TRBD2 (5 bases). The germline V gene has CDR1 SNHLY and CDR2 FYNNEI. Trimming cost V 5 bases and J 5 bases, with 9 bases left between them. This CDR3 is built from 12 residues. The CDR3 here is CASSRGVETQYL. CDR3 DNA: TGTGCCAGCAGTCGGGGTGTTGAGACCCAGTACCTC.

Points on this clonotype: This may be a read error, as it is one base from a much larger clone. The V call is TRBV3-1, the J call TRBJ2-3, with D possibly being TRBD2 (7 bases). This CDR3 contains 13 residues. Germline V gives CDR1 LGHDT, CDR2 YNNKEL (reference sequence). CDR3 nucleotide sequence: TGTGCCTGCAGCCAAGAGGGGGGGGGGACGCAGTATTTT. The encoded protein is CACSQEGGGTQYF.

This clonotype was observed many times. The chain uses TRBV10-3 and TRBJ2-3, with TRBD2 matching 8 bases. Germline V CDR1 and CDR2: ENHRY, SYGVKD. V shed 2 bases, J shed 1 base, and the junction held 5 bases outside the gene matches. The CDR3 has 16 residues. CDR3 bases: TGTGCCATCAGTGAGAATGTAGCGGGACGCACAGATACGCAGTATTTT. This encodes CAISENVAGRTDTQYF.

This clonotype showed up many times. This chain links TRBV5-4 with TRBJ2-1; 11 bases align to TRBD2. J was trimmed by 4 bases and V by 6 bases; bases with no gene match: 6. Germline V CDR1 and CDR2: SGHNT, YYREEE (reference sequence). There are 15 residues in the CDR3. The CDR3 sequence is CASNTGTSGYNEQFF. The CDR3 DNA reads TGTGCCAGCAACACCGGGACTAGCGGTTACAATGAGCAGTTCTTC.

This clonotype was seen more than once but under ten times. At one end the junction does not follow the germline gene, possibly because of a read error. V is TRBV18 and J is TRBJ1-5; D unresolved. Germline loops: CDR1 KGHSH, CDR2 LQKENI. The CDR3 covers 14 residues. CDR3 protein: CVSPGLNSLKPQHF. Written as DNA, the CDR3 is TGTGTCAGCCCCGGACTAAATAGCTTGAAGCCCCAGCATTTT.

Regarding this clonotype: A read error is possible here, since a much larger clone lies one base away. The chain employs TRBV6-1 and TRBJ1-5; the match to TRBD1 covers 12 bases. Germline V gene data show CDR1 as MNHNS and CDR2 as SASEGT. The CDR3 is 14 amino acids. The CDR3 spells CAGRGTGGYQPQHF. The CDR3 nucleotides read TGTGCCGGCAGAGGGACAGGGGGCTATCAGCCCCAGCATTTT.

This clonotype was recorded at least ten times. V gene TRBV19 combines with J gene TRBJ2-7; D is unresolved. Trimming cost V 7 bases and J 2 bases, with 24 bases left between them. This CDR3 region has 17 residues. CDR1 and CDR2 from the germline V gene are LNHDA and SQIVND (reference sequence). The CDR3 sequence: CASTAVFLREPTYEQYF. In DNA, the CDR3 is TGTGCCAGTACCGCCGTCTTTTTACGCGAACCAACCTACGAGCAGTACTTC.

This clonotype was observed many times. This chain connects TRBV5-6 to TRBJ2-1; TRBD2 agrees at 13 bases. Unmatched junction bases numbered 5, after V lost 6 bases and J lost 5 bases. The CDR3 is made up of 15 amino acids. From germline, CDR1 is SGHDT and CDR2 YYEEEE. In nucleotides, the CDR3 is TGTGCCAGCACCCCGACTAGCGGGGGGCACAATGAGCAGTTCTTC. Its translation: CASTPTSGGHNEQFF.

This clonotype was detected ten times or more. V is TRBV2 and J is TRBJ1-2; TRBD1 agrees at 8 bases. This CDR3 region has 14 residues. Germline loops: CDR1 SNHLY, CDR2 FYNNEI. J lost 10 bases, V lost 9 bases, and 16 bases had no gene match. The CDR3 DNA reads TGTGCCAGGCTGCCCGGGACAGGCTCTAGGAACTACACCTTC. Protein sequence: CARLPGTGSRNYTF. The full variable domain, its missing parts supplied by reference TRBV2 and TRBJ1-2, is EPEVTQTPSHQVTQMGQEVILRCVPISNHLYFYWYRQILGQKVEFLVSFYNNEISEKSEIFDDQFSVERPDGSNFTLKIRSTKLEDSAMYFCARLPGTGSRNYTFGSGTRLTVV.

The table lists this clonotype with many counts. The rearrangement links TRBV6-5 to TRBJ2-5; tentative D call: TRBD2 (5 bases). The CDR3 has 13 amino acids. The V and J ends lost 6 bases and 2 bases respectively, with 10 bases between them. Germline V gene lookup returns CDR1 MNHEY and CDR2 SVGAGI. The CDR3 here is CASSQLGQETQYF. CDR3 nucleotides: TGTGCCAGCAGCCAACTAGGACAAGAGACCCAGTACTTC.

This clonotype was observed at least ten times. The V and J genes are TRBV3-1 and TRBJ1-2; D is perhaps TRBD1 (5 bases). V lost 4 bases and J 3 bases, leaving 12 bases between the germline ends. From germline, CDR1 is LGHDT and CDR2 YNNKEL (reference sequence). The CDR3 spans 14 residues. This CDR3 is CASSLGRDYYGYTF. DNA for the CDR3: TGTGCCAGCAGCCTGGGCAGGGACTACTATGGCTACACCTTC. Supplemented by reference TRBV3-1 and TRBJ1-2, the full variable domain reads DTAVSQTPKYLVTQMGNDKSIKCEQNLGHDTMYWYKQDSKKFLKIMFSYNNKELIINETVPNRFSPKSPDKAHLNLHINSLELGDSAVYFCASSLGRDYYGYTFGSGTRLTVV.

Concerning this clonotype: A read error is possible here, since a much larger clone lies one base away. The chain employs TRBV20-1 and TRBJ1-5; D is uncertain. CDR3 length: 14 residues. CDR1 and CDR2 from the germline V gene are DFQATT and SNEGSKA (reference sequence). Written as DNA, the CDR3 is TGCAATGCTATTGGGTCTTTAGCCAATCAGCCCCAGCATTTT. Its protein product is CNAIGSLANQPQHF.

V usage is TRBV30 and J usage is TRBJ1-4; weak D call: TRBD1 (5 bases). The CDR3 extends over 13 amino acids. V dropped 2 bases and J dropped 8 bases, with 12 bases sitting between them. The germline V gene encodes CDR1 GTSNPN and CDR2 SVGIG (reference sequence). In nucleotides, the CDR3 is TGTGCCTGGAGTATCAGGGTTGGCGAAAAACTGTTTTTT. Its protein product is CAWSIRVGEKLFF.

A word on this clonotype: This may be a read error: a much more frequent sequence differs by one nucleotide. The V and J genes are TRBV6-6 and TRBJ2-2; possible D gene TRBD1, 6 bases. Germline V lookup: CDR1 MNHNY, CDR2 SVGAGI (reference sequence). The CDR3 extends over 15 amino acids. CDR3 sequence (DNA): TGTGCCAGCAGTCACTCGGCAGGGGTATCCGGGGAGCTGTTTTTT. Protein: CASSHSAGVSGELFF.

Turning to this clonotype: A much larger clone differs from this one at a single base, so this may be a read error. This chain links TRBV5-1 with TRBJ2-5, with D possibly being TRBD2 (7 bases). Germline V CDR1 and CDR2: SGHRS, YFSETQ. The CDR3 spans 16 residues. Here the CDR3 reads CASSWGLGGADETRYF. The CDR3 DNA is TGCGCCAGCAGCTGGGGCCTTGGGGGGGCCGACGAGACCCGGTACTTC.

Many counts were recorded for this clonotype. This rearrangement joins TRBV20-1 to TRBJ2-5; no clear D gene. Trimming took 0 bases from V and 5 from J, leaving 4 bases between them. The CDR3 has 11 amino acids. The germline V gene encodes CDR1 DFQATT and CDR2 SNEGSKA (reference sequence). The CDR3 coding sequence is TGCAGTGCTAGAGATTGGGAGACCCAGTACTTC. Encoded protein: CSARDWETQYF.

The chain carries TRBV7-8 and TRBJ1-1, with D perhaps matching TRBD1 (5 bases). The V end lost 0 bases, the J end lost 6 bases, and 8 bases lay between the germline ends. The CDR3 runs 13 residues. Germline assignment: CDR1 SGHVS and CDR2 FQNEAQ. The DNA of the CDR3 is TGTGCCAGCAGCTTAGCGCGGGGGGCTGAAGCTTTCTTT. Its protein is CASSLARGAEAFF.

For this clonotype: With a much larger clone just one base away, this may be a read error. The V and J genes are TRBV19 and TRBJ2-1; a possible D gene is TRBD2 (5 bases). The V gene lost 0 bases and the J gene lost 6 bases, with 15 bases spanning the gap. Germline values: CDR1 LNHDA, CDR2 SQIVND (reference sequence). The CDR3 is 16 residues long. In DNA form, the CDR3 reads TGTGCCAGTAGTATAGAGGGCGGGCAGACGTGCAATGAGCAGTTCTTC. Its translation is CASSIEGGQTCNEQFF.

The table lists this clonotype with a few counts. This chain links TRBV18 with TRBJ2-3, with 11 bases identical to TRBD1. CDR1 is KGHSH and CDR2 is LQKENI in the germline V gene. V dropped 5 bases and J dropped 2; count of bases not matched to a gene: 0. This CDR3 region has 14 residues. This CDR3 reads CASSGQGATDTQYF. In DNA, the CDR3 is TGTGCCAGCTCAGGACAGGGGGCCACAGATACGCAGTATTTT.

This clonotype was seen repeatedly, ten times or more. J is TRBJ2-7 and V is TRBV6-5; 9 bases are a match to TRBD2. Germline V gene lookup returns CDR1 MNHEY and CDR2 SVGAGI. V lost 8 bases, J lost 4 bases, and 6 bases stayed unmatched. The CDR3 is 13 amino acids. In DNA, the CDR3 is TGTGCCAGCCACCCAGCGGGGGGTTACGAGCAGTACTTC. Its translation: CASHPAGGYEQYF.